Listed here are 2 T cell receptor beta chains from one sample, sequenced in a study of blood T cells in healthy people across ages. Through a sample-barcoded 5' primer and a J-beta primer mix, a second PCR was run for about 6 to 12 cycles. One entry per CDR3 protein, called by TCRdb with MiXCR from the 5' RACE reads. Among 700,000 or so distinct CDR3 sequences listed, roughly 41% were seen once. Sample: blood. Receptors were obtained from an elderly man in good health.

The chain uses TRBV9 and TRBJ2-5, with 8 bases fitting TRBD2. After removal of 0 bases from V and 1 base from J, the junction contained 5 bases not matched to a gene. This CDR3 has 16 residues. Germline V lookup: CDR1 SGDLS, CDR2 YYNGEE. The CDR3 protein is CASSVGLAGTQETQYF. CDR3 DNA sequence: TGTGCCAGCAGCGTAGGATTAGCGGGGACCCAAGAGACCCAGTACTTC.

In this sample, this clonotype turned up once. This chain connects TRBV29-1 to TRBJ2-1; 10 bases line up with TRBD1. Trimming at V came to 7 bases and at J to 7 bases, leaving 10 bases not matched to a gene. The CDR3 totals 14 residues. Per the germline V gene, CDR1 is SQVTM and CDR2 is ANQGSEA. This chain's CDR3 is CSAAPGQGRNEQFF. The CDR3 DNA follows: TGCAGCGCGGCACCGGGACAGGGGAGAAATGAGCAGTTCTTC.